A selection of T cell receptor beta chains follows, all from one sample in a study of blood T cell repertoires in COVID-19. Sequencing used immunoSEQ multiplex PCR; TCRdb keeps in-frame clones, though not all of them. The sample includes around 250,000 clones, roughly 83% of them seen just once. Sequencing was performed on peripheral blood. These receptors came from a man aged 55 to 70 who had recovered from COVID-19. The CDR3 runs from the conserved cysteine through the conserved F or W. D genes are given only for firm matches. Size tells how often a clone was seen (once, few, many) or the class of an expanded clone, and some rows leave it out.

cdr3_aa: CASSPSGPGETQYF; cdr3_nt: TGTGCCAGCAGCCCTAGCGGCCCAGGGGAGACCCAGTACTTC; v_call: TRBV3-1/TRBV3-2; clone_size: NA; j_call: TRBJ2-5; d_call: TRBD2
cdr3_aa: CASSPTDRDYGYTF; cdr3_nt: TGTGCCAGCAGCCCGACTGACAGGGACTATGGCTACACCTTC; v_call: TRBV9; clone_size: few; j_call: TRBJ1-2; d_call: TRBD1
cdr3_aa: CASSQGQGLNEQYF; cdr3_nt: TGTGCCAGCAGTCAGGGACAGGGACTAAACGAGCAGTACTTC; v_call: TRBV27; clone_size: NA; j_call: TRBJ2-7; d_call: TRBD1
cdr3_aa: CASEKTSGEQYF; cdr3_nt: TGTGCCAGCGAGAAGACTAGCGGTGAGCAGTACTTC; v_call: TRBV6-6; clone_size: NA; j_call: TRBJ2-7; d_call: TRBD2
cdr3_aa: CASSLYRLKAQETQYF; cdr3_nt: TGTGCCAGCAGCTTGTACAGATTGAAAGCCCAAGAGACCCAGTACTTC; v_call: TRBV5-6; clone_size: NA; j_call: TRBJ2-5; d_call: NA
cdr3_aa: CASSPPGRVGTGELFF; cdr3_nt: TGTGCCAGCTCACCCCCCGGCAGGGTGGGCACCGGGGAGCTGTTTTTT; v_call: TRBV18; clone_size: NA; j_call: TRBJ2-2; d_call: NA
cdr3_aa: CASSQGWRTGGYEQFF; cdr3_nt: TGTGCCAGCAGCCAAGGATGGAGAACGGGAGGGTATGAGCAGTTCTTC; v_call: TRBV3-1/TRBV3-2; clone_size: NA; j_call: TRBJ2-1; d_call: TRBD2
cdr3_aa: CASSQTGQLSYGYTF; cdr3_nt: TGTGCCAGCAGCCAAACGGGACAGTTGAGCTATGGCTACACCTTC; v_call: TRBV7-2; clone_size: NA; j_call: TRBJ1-2; d_call: TRBD1
cdr3_aa: CASSSRLQETQYF; cdr3_nt: TGTGCCAGCAGTTCTCGACTTCAAGAGACCCAGTACTTC; v_call: TRBV27; clone_size: NA; j_call: TRBJ2-5; d_call: NA
cdr3_aa: CASSLWRQGVPRSDSPLHF; cdr3_nt: TGTGCCAGCAGCTTATGGCGACAGGGGGTCCCGCGATCGGACTCACCCCTCCACTTT; v_call: TRBV7-3; clone_size: once; j_call: TRBJ1-6; d_call: TRBD1
cdr3_aa: CASSHQGLSTEAFF; cdr3_nt: TGTGCCAGCAGCCACCAGGGGCTGAGCACTGAAGCTTTCTTT; v_call: TRBV5-6; clone_size: NA; j_call: TRBJ1-1; d_call: NA
cdr3_aa: CASSLRPVGQGKLFF; cdr3_nt: TGTGCCAGCAGCCTCCGGCCAGTGGGGCAGGGAAAACTGTTTTTT; v_call: TRBV7-2; clone_size: NA; j_call: TRBJ1-4; d_call: NA
cdr3_aa: CASSLILGDKNIQYF; cdr3_nt: TGTGCCAGCAGCTTGATCTTAGGAGACAAAAACATTCAGTACTTC; v_call: TRBV5-6; clone_size: NA; j_call: TRBJ2-4; d_call: NA
cdr3_aa: CASGGGGRLGTDTQYF; cdr3_nt: TGTGCCAGCGGAGGGGGGGGACGCCTTGGCACAGATACGCAGTATTTT; v_call: TRBV9; clone_size: NA; j_call: TRBJ2-3; d_call: NA
cdr3_aa: CASSIYKNTEAFF; cdr3_nt: TGTGCCAGTAGTATTTACAAGAACACTGAAGCTTTCTTT; v_call: TRBV19; clone_size: NA; j_call: TRBJ1-1; d_call: NA
cdr3_aa: CASSLAGGGNTIYF; cdr3_nt: TGTGCCAGCAGCTTGGCCGGGGGAGGAAACACCATATATTTT; v_call: TRBV5-6; clone_size: NA; j_call: TRBJ1-3; d_call: NA
cdr3_aa: CASSLASFDAGELFF; cdr3_nt: TGCGCCAGCAGCTTGGCTAGCTTCGATGCCGGGGAGCTGTTTTTT; v_call: TRBV5-1; clone_size: NA; j_call: TRBJ2-2; d_call: NA
cdr3_aa: CASSLRGDGTNEKLFF; cdr3_nt: TGTGCCAGCAGCTTACGGGGAGACGGCACTAATGAAAAACTGTTTTTT; v_call: TRBV7-9; clone_size: NA; j_call: TRBJ1-4; d_call: NA
cdr3_aa: CASSLELVPYEQYF; cdr3_nt: TGTGCCAGCAGCTTAGAACTCGTACCCTACGAGCAGTACTTC; v_call: TRBV7-2; clone_size: NA; j_call: TRBJ2-7; d_call: NA
cdr3_aa: CASSYSGGFYNEQFF; cdr3_nt: TGTGCCAGCAGCTATAGCGGGGGGTTCTACAATGAGCAGTTCTTC; v_call: TRBV7-8; clone_size: NA; j_call: TRBJ2-1; d_call: TRBD2
cdr3_aa: CASSGRGVMNTEAFF; cdr3_nt: TGTGCCAGCAGCGGCCGGGGGGTAATGAACACTGAAGCTTTCTTT; v_call: TRBV9; clone_size: NA; j_call: TRBJ1-1; d_call: NA
cdr3_aa: CASSYASGADTQYF; cdr3_nt: TGTGCCAGCAGCTATGCTAGCGGGGCAGATACGCAGTATTTT; v_call: TRBV7-9; clone_size: NA; j_call: TRBJ2-3; d_call: TRBD2
cdr3_aa: CASSTAGTNTGELFF; cdr3_nt: TGTGCCAGCAGCACGGCGGGAACGAACACCGGGGAGCTGTTTTTT; v_call: TRBV7-9; clone_size: NA; j_call: TRBJ2-2; d_call: NA
cdr3_aa: CASSPTLNTGELFF; cdr3_nt: TGCGCCAGCAGCCCGACATTGAACACCGGGGAGCTGTTTTTT; v_call: TRBV5-1; clone_size: NA; j_call: TRBJ2-2; d_call: NA
cdr3_aa: CASSIVASGYNEQFF; cdr3_nt: TGTGCCAGTAGTATAGTGGCTAGCGGCTACAATGAGCAGTTCTTC; v_call: TRBV19; clone_size: once; j_call: TRBJ2-1; d_call: TRBD2
cdr3_aa: CATRPQGAQGYTF; cdr3_nt: TGTGCCACCAGGCCACAGGGGGCCCAGGGCTACACCTTC; v_call: TRBV15; clone_size: once; j_call: TRBJ1-2; d_call: TRBD1
cdr3_aa: CASSQGRGHNYGYTF; cdr3_nt: TGTGCCAGCAGCCAAGGGAGGGGGCATAACTATGGCTACACCTTC; v_call: TRBV3-1/TRBV3-2; clone_size: NA; j_call: TRBJ1-2; d_call: TRBD1
cdr3_aa: CATSHIRGSYNEQFF; cdr3_nt: TGTGCCACCAGCCATATCAGGGGCTCCTACAATGAGCAGTTCTTC; v_call: TRBV15; clone_size: NA; j_call: TRBJ2-1; d_call: NA
cdr3_aa: CSAGTTDTQYF; cdr3_nt: TGCAGCGCCGGGACTACAGATACGCAGTATTTT; v_call: TRBV29-1; clone_size: NA; j_call: TRBJ2-3; d_call: NA
cdr3_aa: CASSPGVAGGRETQYF; cdr3_nt: TGTGCCAGCAGCCCCGGGGTCGCGGGAGGGCGGGAGACCCAGTACTTC; v_call: TRBV6-6; clone_size: NA; j_call: TRBJ2-5; d_call: TRBD2
cdr3_aa: CASSLRGLTNEKLFF; cdr3_nt: TGTGCCAGCAGCCTGAGGGGACTGACGAATGAAAAACTGTTTTTT; v_call: TRBV11-2; clone_size: NA; j_call: TRBJ1-4; d_call: NA
cdr3_aa: CATNPEVRETQYF; cdr3_nt: TGTGCCACCAACCCGGAGGTTCGGGAGACCCAGTACTTC; v_call: TRBV24-1; clone_size: NA; j_call: TRBJ2-5; d_call: NA
cdr3_aa: CASRDPGTGELFF; cdr3_nt: TGTGCCAGCAGGGACCCAGGGACCGGGGAGCTGTTTTTT; v_call: TRBV6-5; clone_size: once; j_call: TRBJ2-2; d_call: NA
cdr3_aa: CASSTDGLAGGRSTDTQYF; cdr3_nt: TGTGCCAGCAGCACCGACGGACTAGCGGGGGGGCGTTCCACAGATACGCAGTATTTT; v_call: TRBV7-3; clone_size: NA; j_call: TRBJ2-3; d_call: TRBD2
cdr3_aa: CASSYSGGRTGELFF; cdr3_nt: TGTGCCAGCAGTTATTCAGGGGGACGAACCGGGGAGCTGTTTTTT; v_call: TRBV6-6; clone_size: NA; j_call: TRBJ2-2; d_call: TRBD1
cdr3_aa: CASSVRPGQGVSSYNEQFF; cdr3_nt: TGTGCCAGCAGCGTCCGTCCGGGACAGGGGGTGAGCTCCTACAATGAGCAGTTCTTC; v_call: TRBV5-5; clone_size: few; j_call: TRBJ2-1; d_call: TRBD1
cdr3_aa: CATPHRRSSYEQYF; cdr3_nt: TGTGCCACCCCCCACAGAAGAAGCTCCTACGAGCAGTACTTC; v_call: TRBV24-1; clone_size: NA; j_call: TRBJ2-7; d_call: NA
cdr3_aa: CASSEQGAWGYTF; cdr3_nt: TGTGCCAGCAGCGAACAGGGGGCTTGGGGCTACACCTTC; v_call: TRBV9; clone_size: NA; j_call: TRBJ1-2; d_call: TRBD1
cdr3_aa: CASSQYIGLPLSYEQYF; cdr3_nt: TGCGCCAGCAGTCAATACATTGGACTCCCCCTCTCCTACGAGCAGTACTTC; v_call: TRBV23-1; clone_size: NA; j_call: TRBJ2-7; d_call: NA
cdr3_aa: CASSRGGMRSTQYF; cdr3_nt: TGTGCCAGCAGTCGGGGGGGAATGAGGTCTACGCAGTATTTT; v_call: TRBV11-3; clone_size: NA; j_call: TRBJ2-3; d_call: TRBD2
cdr3_aa: CASSRTGSSNYGYTF; cdr3_nt: TGTGCCAGCAGTCGAACAGGGTCCTCTAACTATGGCTACACCTTC; v_call: TRBV6-5; clone_size: NA; j_call: TRBJ1-2; d_call: NA
cdr3_aa: CASRRAGARVNEKLFF; cdr3_nt: TGTGCCAGCAGGCGGGCAGGGGCCAGAGTTAATGAAAAACTGTTTTTT; v_call: TRBV6-4; clone_size: NA; j_call: TRBJ1-4; d_call: NA
cdr3_aa: CAWSVYYEQYF; cdr3_nt: TGTGCCTGGAGTGTATACTACGAGCAGTACTTC; v_call: TRBV30; clone_size: NA; j_call: TRBJ2-7; d_call: NA
cdr3_aa: CASSQAGWDEKLFF; cdr3_nt: TGCGCCAGCAGCCAAGCGGGATGGGATGAAAAACTGTTTTTT; v_call: TRBV4-1; clone_size: NA; j_call: TRBJ1-4; d_call: NA
cdr3_aa: CASSFRGAGVPDTQYF; cdr3_nt: TGCGCCAGCAGCTTCCGGGGGGCGGGAGTGCCAGATACGCAGTATTTT; v_call: TRBV5-1; clone_size: few; j_call: TRBJ2-3; d_call: NA
cdr3_aa: CASSESQGVPQYF; cdr3_nt: TGTGCCAGCAGTGAAAGTCAGGGTGTTCCGCAGTACTTC; v_call: TRBV2; clone_size: NA; j_call: TRBJ2-7; d_call: NA
cdr3_aa: CASILLISNCGAVYNEQFF; cdr3_nt: TGTGCCAGCATTCTTTTGATTTCTAATTGCGGGGCCGTCTACAATGAGCAGTTCTTC; v_call: TRBV7-3; clone_size: NA; j_call: TRBJ2-1; d_call: NA
cdr3_aa: CASAPDRGNEQFF; cdr3_nt: TGTGCTAGTGCCCCGGACAGGGGCAATGAGCAGTTCTTC; v_call: TRBV12-5; clone_size: few; j_call: TRBJ2-1; d_call: TRBD1
cdr3_aa: CASSFRGSGFNSPLHF; cdr3_nt: TGTGCCAGCAGCTTCCGGGGGTCGGGGTTCAATTCACCCCTCCACTTT; v_call: TRBV3-1/TRBV3-2; clone_size: NA; j_call: TRBJ1-6; d_call: NA
cdr3_aa: CASSDRRGLEQFF; cdr3_nt: TGTGCCAGCAGTGATAGGCGGGGCCTTGAGCAGTTCTTC; v_call: TRBV6-1; clone_size: once; j_call: TRBJ2-1; d_call: NA